This T cell receptor beta chain was observed in a study of shared clonotypes between healthy human individuals. Study-wide results and caveats: Limited genetic and exposure-history diversity came from having few donors.

A few counts support this clone. Antigen specificity is unknown. At the deep level, the assay was run. Replicate PCRs run on unsorted PBMC used around 0.3 ug DNA, which was about 30,000 T cell genomes. Method: immunoSEQ multiplex PCR; TCRdb's copy keeps in-frame clones and lacks some. This sample has around 500,000 clones, with about 84% found just once. Sequencing used PBMCs. This sequence was found in a woman between 35 and 50 years old in good health. Some clones in this sample may be carry-over from other donors' samples.

The DNA for the CDR3 is TGTGCCAGTAGTATCGGGACAGGTTGGAACACTGAAGCTTTCTTT. Translating gives CASSIGTGWNTEAFF. This chain joins TRBV19 and TRBJ1-1; 8 bases align to TRBD1. The germline gives CDR1 LNHDA, CDR2 SQIVND (reference sequence). V trimming: 3 bases; J trimming: 1 base; junction bases outside the gene matches: 4. CDR3 length: 15 residues.